This T cell receptor beta chain came from a study of cytomegalovirus exposure and HLA in healthy donors. Here immunoSEQ multiplex PCR was the method, and the copy in TCRdb shows in-frame clones only, minus some. Of fewer than 200,000 clones in the sample, 95% to 96% are singletons; the top ten hold 0.8% to 0.95%. This clone was recorded only once. This CDR3 is built from 16 residues. Looked up from germline, CDR1 is SGHRS and CDR2 is YFSETQ. V gave up 4 bases and J gave up 4 bases; unmatched junction bases: 12. The clonotype originates from a young woman in good health and CMV-seronegative. The chain carries TRBV5-1 and TRBJ2-5; 8 bases agree with TRBD2. The material sequenced was PBMCs. This chain's CDR3 is CASSPGWSGGGETQYF. CDR3 DNA sequence: TGCGCCAGCAGCCCCGGATGGAGCGGGGGCGGAGAGACCCAGTACTTC.